This T cell receptor beta chain originates from a study of fetal regulatory T cell absence and autoimmunity. At the level of the study: The IPEX patients lacked clinical diabetes but had exocrine pancreas autoimmunity.

This CDR3 region has 11 residues. From germline, CDR1 is GTSNPN and CDR2 SVGIG (reference sequence). Trimming left V 2 bases short and J 5 bases short, with 3 bases between. This clone showed up just a few times. Its antigen is not identified. The sample has other DNA sequences that encode this CDR3 too. General study points: Pancreas and cord blood did not differ much in TRB family usage.

Sequencing was at survey level. Measured with immunoSEQ multiplex PCR; TCRdb has only the in-frame clones, and not every one. The repertoire consists of around 100,000 clones, with about two thirds occurring once and the leading ten covering roughly 2%. The chain has TRBV30 and TRBJ2-2; D uncertain. The receptor was isolated from a male donor with IPEX syndrome. The sequencing sample was made of pancreas tissue. CDR3 DNA sequence: TGTGCCTGGAGTCCTACCGGGGAGCTGTTTTTT. Protein: CAWSPTGELFF.